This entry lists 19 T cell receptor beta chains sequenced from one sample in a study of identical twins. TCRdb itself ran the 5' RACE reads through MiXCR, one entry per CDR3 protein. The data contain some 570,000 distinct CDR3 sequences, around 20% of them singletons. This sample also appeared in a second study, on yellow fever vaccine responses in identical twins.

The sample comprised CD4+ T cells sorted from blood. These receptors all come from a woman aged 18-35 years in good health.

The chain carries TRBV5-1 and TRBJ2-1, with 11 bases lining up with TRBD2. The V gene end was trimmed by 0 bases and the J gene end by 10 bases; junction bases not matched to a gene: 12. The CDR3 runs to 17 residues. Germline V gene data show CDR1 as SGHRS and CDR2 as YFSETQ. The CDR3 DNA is TGCGCCAGCAGCTTGGCGGGCGGGACTAGCGGTAAGGTAGAGCAGTTCTTC. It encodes CASSLAGGTSGKVEQFF.

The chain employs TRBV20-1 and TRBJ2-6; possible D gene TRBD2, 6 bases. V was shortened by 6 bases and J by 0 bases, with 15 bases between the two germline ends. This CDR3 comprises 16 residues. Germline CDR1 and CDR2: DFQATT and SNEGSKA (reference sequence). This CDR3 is CSAIGRTISGANVLTF. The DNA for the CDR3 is TGCAGTGCCATCGGACGGACTATCTCTGGGGCCAACGTCCTGACTTTC.

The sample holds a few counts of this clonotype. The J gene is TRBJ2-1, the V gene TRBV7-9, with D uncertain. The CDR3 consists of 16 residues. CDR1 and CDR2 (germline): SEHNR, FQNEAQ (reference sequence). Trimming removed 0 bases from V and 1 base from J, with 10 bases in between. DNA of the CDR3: TGTGCCAGCAGCTTAGCACGCCCCCTTTCCTACAATGAGCAGTTCTTC. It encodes CASSLARPLSYNEQFF.

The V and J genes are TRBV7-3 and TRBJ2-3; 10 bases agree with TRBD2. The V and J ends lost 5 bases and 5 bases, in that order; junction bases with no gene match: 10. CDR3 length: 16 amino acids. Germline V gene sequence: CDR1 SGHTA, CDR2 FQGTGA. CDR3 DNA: TGTGCCAGCAGCCCAGCCAGCGGGAGGGGAAAAGATACGCAGTATTTT. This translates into CASSPASGRGKDTQYF.

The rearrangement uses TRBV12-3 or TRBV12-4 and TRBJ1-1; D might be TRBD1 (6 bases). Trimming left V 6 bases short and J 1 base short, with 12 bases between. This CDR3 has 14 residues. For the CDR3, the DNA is TGTGCCAGCAGCAGCCTACAGGGGAACACTGAAGCTTTCTTT. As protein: CASSSLQGNTEAFF.

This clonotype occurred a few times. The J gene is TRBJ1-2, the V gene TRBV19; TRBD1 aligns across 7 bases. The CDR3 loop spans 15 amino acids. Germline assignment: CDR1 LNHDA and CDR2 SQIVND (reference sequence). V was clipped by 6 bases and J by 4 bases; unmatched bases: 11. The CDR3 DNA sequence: TGTGCCAGTAGGCCTACAGGGGAAGGCTCCTATGGCTACACCTTC. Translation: CASRPTGEGSYGYTF.

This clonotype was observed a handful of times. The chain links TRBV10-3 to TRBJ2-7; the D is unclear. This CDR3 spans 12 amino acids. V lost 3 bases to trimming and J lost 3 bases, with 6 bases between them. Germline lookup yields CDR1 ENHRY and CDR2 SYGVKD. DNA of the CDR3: TGTGCCATCAGTGACAACAGCTACGAGCAGTACTTC. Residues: CAISDNSYEQYF.

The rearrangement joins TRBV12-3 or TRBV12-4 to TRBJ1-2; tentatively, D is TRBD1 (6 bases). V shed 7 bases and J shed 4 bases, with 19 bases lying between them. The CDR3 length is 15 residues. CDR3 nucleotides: TGTGCCAGCACCCAGAACCAACAGGGCAGCTATGGCTACACCTTC. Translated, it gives CASTQNQQGSYGYTF.

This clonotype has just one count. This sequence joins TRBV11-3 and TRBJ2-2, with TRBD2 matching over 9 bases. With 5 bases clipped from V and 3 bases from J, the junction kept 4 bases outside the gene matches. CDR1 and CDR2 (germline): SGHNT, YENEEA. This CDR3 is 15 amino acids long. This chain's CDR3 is CASSPTSGYTGELFF. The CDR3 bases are TGTGCCAGCAGCCCGACTAGCGGCTACACCGGGGAGCTGTTTTTT. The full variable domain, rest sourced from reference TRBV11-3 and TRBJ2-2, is EAGVVQSPRYKIIEKKQPVAFWCNPISGHNTLYWYLQNLGQGPELLIRYENEEAVDDSQLPKDRFSAERLKGVDSTLKIQPAELGDSAVYLCASSPTSGYTGELFFGEGSRLTVL.

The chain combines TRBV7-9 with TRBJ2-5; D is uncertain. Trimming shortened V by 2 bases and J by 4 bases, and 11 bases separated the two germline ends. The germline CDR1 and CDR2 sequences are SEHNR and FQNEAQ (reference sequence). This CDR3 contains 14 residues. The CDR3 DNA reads TGTGCCAGCAGCTTATCAATACCCCCAGAGACCCAGTACTTC. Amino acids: CASSLSIPPETQYF.

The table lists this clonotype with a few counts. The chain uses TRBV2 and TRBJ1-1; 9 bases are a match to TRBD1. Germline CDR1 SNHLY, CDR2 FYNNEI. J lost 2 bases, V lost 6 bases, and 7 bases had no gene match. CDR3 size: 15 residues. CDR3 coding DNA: TGTGCCAGCAGCTTGACAGGGGGTCGAAACACTGAAGCTTTCTTT. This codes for CASSLTGGRNTEAFF.

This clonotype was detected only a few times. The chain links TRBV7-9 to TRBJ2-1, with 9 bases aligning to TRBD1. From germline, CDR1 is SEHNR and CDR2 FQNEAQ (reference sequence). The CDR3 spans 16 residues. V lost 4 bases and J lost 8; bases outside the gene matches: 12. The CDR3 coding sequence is TGTGCCAGCAGCTCCAAAAAGAGGACAGGGGTCCATGAGCAGTTCTTC. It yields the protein CASSSKKRTGVHEQFF. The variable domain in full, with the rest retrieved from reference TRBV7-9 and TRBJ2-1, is DTGVSQNPRHKITKRGQNVTFRCDPISEHNRLYWYRQTLGQGPEFLTYFQNEAQLEKSRLLSDRFSAERPKGSFSTLEIQRTEQGDSAMYLCASSSKKRTGVHEQFFGPGTRLTVL.

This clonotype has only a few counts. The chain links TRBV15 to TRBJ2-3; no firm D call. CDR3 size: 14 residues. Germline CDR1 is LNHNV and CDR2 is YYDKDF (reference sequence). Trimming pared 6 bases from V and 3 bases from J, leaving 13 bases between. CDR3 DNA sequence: TGTGCCACCAGAAAAGGTGGGATAACAGATACGCAGTATTTT. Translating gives CATRKGGITDTQYF.

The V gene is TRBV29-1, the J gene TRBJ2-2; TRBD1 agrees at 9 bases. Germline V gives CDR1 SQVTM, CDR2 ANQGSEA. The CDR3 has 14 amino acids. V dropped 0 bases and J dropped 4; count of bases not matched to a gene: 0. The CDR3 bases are TGCAGCGTTGAAGAGACAGGGGGCACCGGGGAGCTGTTTTTT. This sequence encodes CSVEETGGTGELFF.

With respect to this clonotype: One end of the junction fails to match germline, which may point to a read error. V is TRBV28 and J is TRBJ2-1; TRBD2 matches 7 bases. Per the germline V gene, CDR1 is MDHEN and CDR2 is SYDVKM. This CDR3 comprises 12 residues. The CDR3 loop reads CASGTTYNDQFF. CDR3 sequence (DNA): TGTGCCTCTGGGACTACCTACAATGATCAGTTCTTC.

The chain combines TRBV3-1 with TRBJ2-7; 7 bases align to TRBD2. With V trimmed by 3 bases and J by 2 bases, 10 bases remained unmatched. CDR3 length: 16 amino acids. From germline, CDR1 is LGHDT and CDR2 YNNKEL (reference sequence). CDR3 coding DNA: TGTGCCAGCAGCCACGTAGGGTCGGGAGGAACCTACGAGCAGTACTTC. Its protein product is CASSHVGSGGTYEQYF.

CDR3 DNA sequence: TGCGCCAGCAGCTTTGCGCGGGACCCGAACACCGGGGAGCTGTTTTTT. Its protein is CASSFARDPNTGELFF. The chain couples TRBV5-1 to TRBJ2-2, with D perhaps matching TRBD2 (6 bases). Trimming pared 2 bases from V and 0 bases from J, leaving 11 bases between. The germline gives CDR1 SGHRS, CDR2 YFSETQ. The CDR3 sequence is 16 residues long.

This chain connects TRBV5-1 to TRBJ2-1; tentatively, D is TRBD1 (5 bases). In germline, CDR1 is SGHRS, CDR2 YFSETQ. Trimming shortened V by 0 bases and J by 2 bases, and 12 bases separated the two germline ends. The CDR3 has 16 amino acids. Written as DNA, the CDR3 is TGCGCCAGCAGCTTGGAAGGGGTAACAGCCTACAATGAGCAGTTCTTC. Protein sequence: CASSLEGVTAYNEQFF.

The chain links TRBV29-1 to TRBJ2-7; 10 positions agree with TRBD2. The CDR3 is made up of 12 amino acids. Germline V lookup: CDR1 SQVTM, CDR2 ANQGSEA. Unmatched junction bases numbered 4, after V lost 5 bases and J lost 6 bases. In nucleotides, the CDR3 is TGCAGCGTTCTAGCGGGAGTTAGCGAGCAGTACTTC. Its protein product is CSVLAGVSEQYF.